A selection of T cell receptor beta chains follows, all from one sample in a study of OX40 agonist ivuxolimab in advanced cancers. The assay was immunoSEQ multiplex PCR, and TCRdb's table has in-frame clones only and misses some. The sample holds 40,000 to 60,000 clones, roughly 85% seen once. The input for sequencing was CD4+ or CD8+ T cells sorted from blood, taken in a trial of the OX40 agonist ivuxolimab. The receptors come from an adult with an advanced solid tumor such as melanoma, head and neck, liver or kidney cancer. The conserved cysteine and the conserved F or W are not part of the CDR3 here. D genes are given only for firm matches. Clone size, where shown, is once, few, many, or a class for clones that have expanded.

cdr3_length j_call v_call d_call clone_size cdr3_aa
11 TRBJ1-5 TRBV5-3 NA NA ARSWRLAQPQH
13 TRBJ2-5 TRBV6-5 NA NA ASSYSPGYQETQY
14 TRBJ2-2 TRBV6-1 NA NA ASSDRDSKITGELF
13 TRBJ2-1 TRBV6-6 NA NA ASSYSQGRYNEQF
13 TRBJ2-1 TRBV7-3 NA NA ASSFNTGSYNEQF
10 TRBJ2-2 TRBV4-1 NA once ASRGWTGELF
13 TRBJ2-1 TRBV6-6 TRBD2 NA ASSTNGGAGNEQF
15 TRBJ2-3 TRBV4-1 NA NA ASSQDSQGSSTDTQY
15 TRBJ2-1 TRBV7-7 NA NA ASSREQGWGPYNEQF
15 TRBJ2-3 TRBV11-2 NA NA ASSLESGRGRLDTQY
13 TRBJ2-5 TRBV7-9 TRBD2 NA ASSLGTSGQETQY
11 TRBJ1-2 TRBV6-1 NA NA ASSVGLNYGYT
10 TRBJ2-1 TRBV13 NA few ASSFGNNEQF
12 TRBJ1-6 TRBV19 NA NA ASIQTIGDSPLH
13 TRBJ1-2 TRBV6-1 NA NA ASSEDRAVDYGYT
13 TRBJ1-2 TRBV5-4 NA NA ASSLQPLGSYGYT
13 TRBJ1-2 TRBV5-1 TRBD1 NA ASSSRTGWNYGYT
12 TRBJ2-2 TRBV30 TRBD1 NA AFNTGTGYRELF
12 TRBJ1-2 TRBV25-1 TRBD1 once ASSTRTGGYGYT
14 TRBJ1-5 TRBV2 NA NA ASSEGWDGGNQPQH
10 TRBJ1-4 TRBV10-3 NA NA AISATHEKLF
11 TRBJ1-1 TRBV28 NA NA ASRLSKNTEAF
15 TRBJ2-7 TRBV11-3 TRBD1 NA ASSLDQADRSSYEQY
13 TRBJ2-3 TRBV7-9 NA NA ASSQLTGATDTQY
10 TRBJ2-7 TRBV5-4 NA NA ASSKDSYEQY
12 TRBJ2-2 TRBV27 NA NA ASSLQVNTGELF
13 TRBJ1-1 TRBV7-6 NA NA ASSLGRGANTEAF
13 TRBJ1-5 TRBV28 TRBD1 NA ASSTGTALNQPQH
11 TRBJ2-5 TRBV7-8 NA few ASSNSEGETQY
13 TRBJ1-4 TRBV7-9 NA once ASSYQGAVSEKLF
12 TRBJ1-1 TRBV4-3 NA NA ASSSVGLNTEAF
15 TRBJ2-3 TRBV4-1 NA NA ASSQSFAWVDTDTQY
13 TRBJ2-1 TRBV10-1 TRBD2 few ASSATSGGDNEQF
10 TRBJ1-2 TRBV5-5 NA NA ASSRGFDGYT
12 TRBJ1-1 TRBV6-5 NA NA ASSYGRTDSEAF
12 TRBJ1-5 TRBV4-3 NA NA ASSQGFRGQPQH
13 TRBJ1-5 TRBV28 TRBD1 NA ASRKTGVSNQPQH
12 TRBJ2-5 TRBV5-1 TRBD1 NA ASSTDRGPETQY
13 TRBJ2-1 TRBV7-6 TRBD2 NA ASSSSGGPYNEQF
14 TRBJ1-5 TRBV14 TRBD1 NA ASSLRDRNGNQPQH
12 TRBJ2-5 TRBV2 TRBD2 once ASSPLADQETQY
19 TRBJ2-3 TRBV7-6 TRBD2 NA ASSLAGLAGSYTPSTDTQY
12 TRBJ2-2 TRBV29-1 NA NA SVEDGQLTGELF
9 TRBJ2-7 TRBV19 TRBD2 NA ATRAGNEQY
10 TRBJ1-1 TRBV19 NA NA ASKEGEAEAF
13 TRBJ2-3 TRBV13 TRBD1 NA ASSYRDRGQDTQY
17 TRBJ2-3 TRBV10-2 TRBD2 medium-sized ASSESGTSGFTSTDTQY
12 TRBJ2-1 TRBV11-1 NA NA ASSPGTAYNEQF
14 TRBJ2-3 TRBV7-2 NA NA ASSPWAGPSKFTQY
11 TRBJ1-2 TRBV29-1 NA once SVEGGFKYGYT
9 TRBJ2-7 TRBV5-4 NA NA ASSLGREQY
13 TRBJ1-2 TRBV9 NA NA ASSVGPLKDYGYT
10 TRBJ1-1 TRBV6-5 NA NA ASSSPGDEAF
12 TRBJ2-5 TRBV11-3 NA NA ASSLGESQETQY
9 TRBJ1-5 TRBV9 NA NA ASGEGQPQH